A selection of T cell receptor beta chains follows, all from one sample in a study of cytomegalovirus exposure and HLA in healthy donors. The protocol was immunoSEQ multiplex PCR, while the TCRdb copy is restricted to in-frame clones and leaves out a portion. In the table there are under 130,000 clones, 79% of which are singletons. Sequencing was performed on PBMCs. Every receptor here comes from a woman between 40 and 50 years old in good health and CMV-seronegative. The CDR3 runs from the conserved cysteine through the conserved F or W. D genes are given only for firm matches. Clone size appears in some rows only: once, few, many, or a class for an expanded clone.

TRBV30	NA	NA	TRBJ1-2	CACPETDSGYGYTF	TGTGCCTGCCCTGAGACAGATAGCGGCTATGGCTACACCTTC
TRBV28	NA	NA	TRBJ1-3	CASSTSAGGIGTIYF	TGTGCCAGCAGTACCTCGGCGGGGGGGATCGGCACCATATATTTT
TRBV29-1	NA	NA	TRBJ1-2	CSVAGGGDSNYGYTF	TGCAGCGTTGCAGGAGGGGGGGACTCTAACTATGGCTACACCTTC
TRBV12-2	NA	NA	TRBJ1-1	CASRYSSTGNNTEAFF	TGTGCAAGTCGCTACAGCTCGACAGGGAACAACACTGAAGCTTTCTTT
TRBV29-1	TRBD1	NA	TRBJ2-7	CSVGVAWDRIFEQYF	TGCAGCGTTGGAGTAGCGTGGGACAGGATTTTTGAGCAGTACTTC
TRBV7-9	TRBD1	NA	TRBJ1-1	CASKPQGAWTEAFF	TGTGCCAGCAAACCACAGGGGGCTTGGACTGAAGCTTTCTTT
TRBV5-1	NA	NA	TRBJ2-1	CASSLPTTSNEQFF	TGCGCCAGCAGCTTGCCGACTACCTCCAATGAGCAGTTCTTC
TRBV15	TRBD1	few	TRBJ1-2	CATSRAQGGADGYTF	TGTGCCACCAGCAGAGCTCAAGGGGGCGCGGATGGCTACACCTTC
TRBV7-2	TRBD1	NA	TRBJ1-6	CASSLSPWTGVNSPLHF	TGTGCCAGCAGCCTATCACCTTGGACAGGGGTGAATTCACCCCTCCACTTT
TRBV7-9	TRBD2	NA	TRBJ2-7	CASSLARAGGPDYEQYF	TGTGCCAGCAGCTTAGCGCGAGCGGGAGGGCCAGACTACGAGCAGTACTTC
TRBV5-1	NA	NA	TRBJ2-3	CASSLDSYTDTQYF	TGCGCCAGCAGCTTGGACAGCTACACAGATACGCAGTATTTT
TRBV19	TRBD1	few	TRBJ1-4	CASSDRQGPNEKLFF	TGTGCCAGTAGTGATCGACAGGGCCCCAATGAAAAACTGTTTTTT
TRBV10-2	TRBD1	NA	TRBJ2-7	CASSDPGTVYEQYF	TGCGCCAGCAGTGACCCCGGGACAGTCTACGAGCAGTACTTC
TRBV27	NA	NA	TRBJ2-3	CASSLTGEIGPSTDTQYF	TGTGCCAGCAGTTTGACGGGGGAAATCGGACCTAGCACAGATACGCAGTATTTT
TRBV10-3	TRBD2	NA	TRBJ2-7	CAISDGEGLAGGQLYEQYF	TGTGCCATCAGTGATGGAGAGGGACTAGCGGGGGGGCAGTTGTACGAGCAGTACTTC
TRBV29-1	TRBD2	NA	TRBJ2-3	CSVGSGITDTQYF	TGCAGCGTTGGTAGCGGGATCACAGATACGCAGTATTTT
TRBV9	TRBD1	NA	TRBJ1-6	CASSVAGDRGDNSPLHF	TGTGCCAGCAGCGTAGCTGGGGACAGGGGGGACAATTCACCCCTCCACTTT
TRBV28	NA	few	TRBJ2-1	CASRKSGTYNEQFF	TGTGCCAGCAGAAAAAGCGGAACCTACAATGAGCAGTTCTTC
TRBV19	NA	NA	TRBJ1-1	CASSISRNTEAFF	TGTGCCAGTAGTATTAGTAGGAACACTGAAGCTTTCTTT
TRBV5-1	NA	NA	TRBJ2-7	CASSLHTGLSYEQYF	TGCGCCAGCAGCTTGCATACCGGACTCTCCTACGAGCAGTACTTC
TRBV7-2	TRBD1	NA	TRBJ1-6	CASSWNRGYNSPLHF	TGTGCCAGCAGCTGGAACAGGGGTTATAATTCACCCCTCCACTTT
TRBV4-3	NA	few	TRBJ1-4	CASSQDIGDNEKLFF	TGCGCCAGCAGCCAAGATATCGGAGACAATGAAAAACTGTTTTTT
TRBV2	TRBD2	NA	TRBJ2-7	CASSEEAGVYEQYF	TGTGCCAGCAGTGAAGAAGCGGGAGTCTACGAGCAGTACTTC
TRBV29-1	NA	NA	TRBJ2-1	CSVDVVDEQFF	TGCAGCGTTGATGTAGTCGATGAGCAGTTCTTC
TRBV27	TRBD1	NA	TRBJ1-4	CASSDRGHEKLFF	TGTGCCAGCAGCGACAGGGGGCACGAAAAACTGTTTTTT
TRBV9	TRBD2	NA	TRBJ2-3	CASSTGTSGTTDTQYF	TGTGCCAGCAGCACCGGGACTAGCGGAACCACAGATACGCAGTATTTT
TRBV28	NA	NA	TRBJ1-5	CASNQQRNQPQHF	TGTGCCAGCAATCAGCAGCGAAATCAGCCCCAGCATTTT
TRBV5-1	TRBD1	few	TRBJ2-7	CASSLGTGISYEQYF	TGCGCCAGCAGCTTGGGGACAGGGATCTCCTACGAGCAGTACTTC
TRBV21-1	NA	once	TRBJ2-5	CASSKGMGQGARRETQYF	TGTGCCAGCAGCAAGGGAATGGGACAGGGGGCGAGGAGGGAGACCCAGTACTTC
TRBV6-1	NA	NA	TRBJ1-1	CASSVTLRRAEAFF	TGTGCCAGCAGCGTGACACTCCGGAGGGCTGAAGCTTTCTTT
TRBV6-1	TRBD1	NA	TRBJ2-7	CASTNRGVAYEQYF	TGTGCCAGCACCAACAGGGGAGTCGCCTACGAGCAGTACTTC
TRBV18	TRBD2	NA	TRBJ2-7	CASSRAGTSGGYEQYF	TGTGCCAGCTCACGCGCCGGGACTAGCGGGGGATACGAGCAGTACTTC
TRBV9	NA	NA	TRBJ2-7	CASSVGSEQYF	TGTGCCAGCAGCGTAGGGAGCGAGCAGTACTTC
TRBV5-6	NA	once	TRBJ2-2	CASSLWLSNTGELFF	TGTGCCAGCAGCTTGTGGCTCTCGAACACCGGGGAGCTGTTTTTT
TRBV5-8	TRBD2	NA	TRBJ2-5	CASSRRYGLVTQETQYF	TGTGCCAGCAGCCGAAGATACGGACTAGTCACCCAAGAGACCCAGTACTTC
TRBV4-3	TRBD2	few	TRBJ2-5	CASSQGVAGGQETQYF	TGCGCCAGCAGCCAAGGGGTAGCGGGAGGACAAGAGACCCAGTACTTC
TRBV30	NA	NA	TRBJ2-2	CAWGGLTTGELFF	TGTGCCTGGGGCGGACTGACCACCGGGGAGCTGTTTTTT
TRBV19	TRBD1	NA	TRBJ2-3	CASSIPGQGAADTQYF	TGTGCCAGTAGTATACCGGGACAGGGGGCCGCAGATACGCAGTATTTT
TRBV5-4	NA	NA	TRBJ1-2	CASSNPGLSNYGYTF	TGTGCCAGCAGCAATCCAGGGCTGTCCAACTATGGCTACACCTTC
TRBV6-5	TRBD2	few	TRBJ2-1	CASSYSREHYNEQFF	TGTGCCAGCAGTTACTCGCGGGAGCACTACAATGAGCAGTTCTTC
TRBV7-9	NA	NA	TRBJ1-2	CASEDSGYGYTF	TGTGCCAGCGAGGACAGCGGCTATGGCTACACCTTC
TRBV5-1	NA	NA	TRBJ2-7	CASSSGVTTGDYEQYF	TGCGCCAGCAGCTCCGGGGTAACTACGGGGGACTACGAGCAGTACTTC
TRBV7-9	NA	few	TRBJ2-5	CASSLAYIETQYF	TGTGCCAGCAGCTTAGCATATATAGAGACCCAGTACTTC
TRBV4-1	NA	NA	TRBJ2-5	CASSFGVQETQYF	TGCGCCAGCAGCTTTGGAGTACAAGAGACCCAGTACTTC
TRBV2	TRBD1	NA	TRBJ1-1	CASSEEGQVGAFF	TGTGCCAGCAGTGAGGAGGGACAGGTTGGAGCTTTCTTT
TRBV7-9	NA	NA	TRBJ1-4	CASSLLAGAVREKLFF	TGTGCCAGCTCCTTGCTAGCAGGGGCGGTGCGTGAAAAACTGTTTTTT